This TCR beta chain appears in the sequencing data of a study of Graves' ophthalmopathy and Graves' hyperthyroidism. Study results and caveats: In blood, most expanded thyroid clonotypes above 0.001 frequency were also detected.

The CDR3 consists of 15 residues. Germline assignment: CDR1 SGDLS and CDR2 YYNGEE. Trimming at V came to 4 bases and at J to 5 bases, leaving 11 bases not matched to a gene. RNA served as the template for amplifying TCR beta CDR3 regions. First-round RT-PCR with HTBI primers preceded a second-round multiplex PCR. TCRdb used MiXCR to reprocess the multiplex PCR reads, holding one entry per CDR3 protein. The sample contains about 740,000 distinct CDR3 sequences, about 44% of which appear only once. Remarks on this clonotype: The antigen is not known.

The clonotype originates from an adult man with Graves' ophthalmopathy. The specimen sequenced was peripheral blood. This rearrangement joins TRBV9 to TRBJ2-7; 8 positions match TRBD1. CDR3 in DNA: TGTGCCAGCAGCTTGGGGCAGGGGGCCGCGCACGAGCAGTACTTC. Translation: CASSLGQGAAHEQYF.